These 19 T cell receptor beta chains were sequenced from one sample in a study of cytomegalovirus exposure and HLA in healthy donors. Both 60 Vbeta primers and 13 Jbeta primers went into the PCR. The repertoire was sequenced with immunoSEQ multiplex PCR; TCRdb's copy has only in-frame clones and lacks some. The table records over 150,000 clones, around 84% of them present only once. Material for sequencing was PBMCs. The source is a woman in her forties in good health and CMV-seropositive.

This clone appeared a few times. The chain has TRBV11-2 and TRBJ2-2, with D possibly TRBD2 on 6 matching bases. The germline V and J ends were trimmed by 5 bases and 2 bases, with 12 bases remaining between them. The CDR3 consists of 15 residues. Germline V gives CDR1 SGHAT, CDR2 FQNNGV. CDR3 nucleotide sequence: TGTGCCAGCAGCCCCACGGGACTTAACACCGGGGAGCTGTTTTTT. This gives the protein CASSPTGLNTGELFF.

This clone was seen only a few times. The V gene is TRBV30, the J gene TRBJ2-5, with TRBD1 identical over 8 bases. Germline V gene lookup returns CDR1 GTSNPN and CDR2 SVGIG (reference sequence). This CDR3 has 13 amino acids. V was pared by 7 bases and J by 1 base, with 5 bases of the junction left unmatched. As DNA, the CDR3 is TGTGCCTTTCGGGGACAGGCCCAAGAGACCCAGTACTTC. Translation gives CAFRGQAQETQYF.

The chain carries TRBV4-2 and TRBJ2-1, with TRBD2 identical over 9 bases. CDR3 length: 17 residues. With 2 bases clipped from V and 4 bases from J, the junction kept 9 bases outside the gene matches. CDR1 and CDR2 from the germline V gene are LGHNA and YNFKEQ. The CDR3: CASSQRGASGAYNEQFF. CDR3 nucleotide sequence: TGTGCCAGCAGCCAAAGAGGAGCTAGCGGGGCTTACAATGAGCAGTTCTTC.

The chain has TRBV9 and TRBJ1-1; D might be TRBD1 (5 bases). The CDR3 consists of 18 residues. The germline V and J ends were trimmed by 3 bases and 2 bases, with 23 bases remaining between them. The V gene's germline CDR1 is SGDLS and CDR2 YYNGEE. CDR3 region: CASSAPGGGAGANTEAFF. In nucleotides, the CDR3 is TGTGCCAGCAGCGCCCCCGGGGGAGGGGCGGGTGCCAACACTGAAGCTTTCTTT.

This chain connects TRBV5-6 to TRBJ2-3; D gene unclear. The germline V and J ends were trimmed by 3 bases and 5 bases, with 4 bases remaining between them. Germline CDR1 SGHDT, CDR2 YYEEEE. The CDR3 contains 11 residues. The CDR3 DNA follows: TGTGCCAGCAGCTCCCAAGATACGCAGTATTTT. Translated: CASSSQDTQYF.

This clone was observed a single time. The CDR3 nucleotides read TGTGCCAGCTCCAAGACAGCGAGCTCCTACGAGCAGTACTTC. Translating it yields CASSKTASSYEQYF. This sequence joins TRBV2 and TRBJ2-7; possible D gene TRBD1, 5 bases. Trimming took 8 bases from V and 0 from J, leaving 14 bases between them. Germline V lookup: CDR1 SNHLY, CDR2 FYNNEI. This CDR3 comprises 14 residues.

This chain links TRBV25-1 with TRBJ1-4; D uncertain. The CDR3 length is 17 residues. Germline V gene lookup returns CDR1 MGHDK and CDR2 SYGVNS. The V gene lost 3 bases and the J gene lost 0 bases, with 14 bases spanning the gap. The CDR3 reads CASSDRFQTTTNEKLFF. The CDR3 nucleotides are TGTGCCAGCAGTGACCGATTCCAGACAACAACTAATGAAAAACTGTTTTTT.

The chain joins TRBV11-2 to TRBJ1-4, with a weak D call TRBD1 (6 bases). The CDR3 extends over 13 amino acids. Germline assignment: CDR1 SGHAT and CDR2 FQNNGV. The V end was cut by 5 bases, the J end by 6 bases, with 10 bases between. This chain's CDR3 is CASSPGEYEKLFF. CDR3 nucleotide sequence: TGTGCCAGCAGCCCAGGGGAATATGAAAAACTGTTTTTT.

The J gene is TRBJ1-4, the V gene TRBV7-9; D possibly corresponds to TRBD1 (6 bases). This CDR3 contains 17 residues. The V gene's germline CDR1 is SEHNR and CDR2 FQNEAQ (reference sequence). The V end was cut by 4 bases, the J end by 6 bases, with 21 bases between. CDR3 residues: CASSYRVGGKSYEKLFF. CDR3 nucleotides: TGTGCCAGCAGCTACAGGGTGGGCGGCAAGAGTTATGAAAAACTGTTTTTT. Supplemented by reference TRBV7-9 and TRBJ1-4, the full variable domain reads DTGVSQNPRHKITKRGQNVTFRCDPISEHNRLYWYRQTLGQGPEFLTYFQNEAQLEKSRLLSDRFSAERPKGSFSTLEIQRTEQGDSAMYLCASSYRVGGKSYEKLFFGSGTQLSVL.

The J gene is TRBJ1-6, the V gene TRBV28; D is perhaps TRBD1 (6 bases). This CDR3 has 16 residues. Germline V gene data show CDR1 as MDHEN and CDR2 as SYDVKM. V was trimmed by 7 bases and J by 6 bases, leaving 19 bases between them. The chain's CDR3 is CASNSLRGGTNSPLHF. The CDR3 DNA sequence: TGTGCCAGCAACTCCCTCAGGGGCGGAACTAATTCACCCCTCCACTTT.

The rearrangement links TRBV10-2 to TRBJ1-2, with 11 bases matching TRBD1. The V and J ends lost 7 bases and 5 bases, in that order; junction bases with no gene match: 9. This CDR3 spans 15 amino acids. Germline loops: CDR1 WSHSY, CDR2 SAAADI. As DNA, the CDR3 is TGCGCCAGCAAGCGGACAGGGGGCGAATCTTATGGCTACACCTTC. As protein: CASKRTGGESYGYTF.

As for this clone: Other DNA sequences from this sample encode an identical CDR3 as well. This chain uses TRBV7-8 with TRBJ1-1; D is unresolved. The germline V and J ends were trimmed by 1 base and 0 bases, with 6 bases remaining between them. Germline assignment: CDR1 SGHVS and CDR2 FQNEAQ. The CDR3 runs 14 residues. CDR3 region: CASSLGGLNTEAFF. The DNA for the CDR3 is TGTGCCAGCAGCTTAGGAGGGCTGAACACTGAAGCTTTCTTT.

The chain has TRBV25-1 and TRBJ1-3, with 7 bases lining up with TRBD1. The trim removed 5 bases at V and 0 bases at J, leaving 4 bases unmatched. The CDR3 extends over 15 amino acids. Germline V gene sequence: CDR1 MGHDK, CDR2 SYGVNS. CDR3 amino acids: CASSTGDSSGNTIYF. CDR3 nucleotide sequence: TGTGCCAGCAGTACGGGGGACAGCTCTGGAAACACCATATATTTT.

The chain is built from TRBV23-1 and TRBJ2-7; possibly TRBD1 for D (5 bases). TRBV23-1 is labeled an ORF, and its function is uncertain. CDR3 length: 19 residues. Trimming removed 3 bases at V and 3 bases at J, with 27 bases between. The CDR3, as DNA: TGCGCCAGCAGTCACAGCCGTTCTGAGCGCCAACAGGAGAACTACGAGCAGTACTTC. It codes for CASSHSRSERQQENYEQYF.

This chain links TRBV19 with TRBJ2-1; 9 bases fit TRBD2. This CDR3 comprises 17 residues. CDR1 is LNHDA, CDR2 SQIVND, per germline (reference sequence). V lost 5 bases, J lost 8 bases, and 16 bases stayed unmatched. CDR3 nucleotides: TGTGCCAGTAGTCACCAGGGACTAGCCAAGGAAAGGGATGAGCAGTTCTTC. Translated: CASSHQGLAKERDEQFF.

The CDR3 nucleotides are TGTGCCAGTACCCCACTAGCGTCTAGCACAGATACGCAGTATTTT. Protein sequence: CASTPLASSTDTQYF. The V gene is TRBV19, the J gene TRBJ2-3, with TRBD2 identical over 7 bases. The germline V gene has CDR1 LNHDA and CDR2 SQIVND (reference sequence). CDR3 length: 15 residues. V shed 7 bases and J 0 bases; nucleotides not matched to a gene: 7.

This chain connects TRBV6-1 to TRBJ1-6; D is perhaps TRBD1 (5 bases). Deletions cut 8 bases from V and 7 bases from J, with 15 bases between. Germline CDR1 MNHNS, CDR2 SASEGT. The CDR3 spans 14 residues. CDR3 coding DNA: TGTGCCAGCGGCGGGACGGCCGACAATTCACCCCTCCACTTT. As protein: CASGGTADNSPLHF.

The CDR3 DNA sequence: TGTGCCAGCTCACAGGAGGGCCGTGAGCAGTTCTTC. This translates into CASSQEGREQFF. The chain couples TRBV18 to TRBJ2-1; weak D call: TRBD2 (6 bases). The V end lost 4 bases, the J end lost 9 bases, and 10 bases lay between the germline ends. The CDR3 extends over 12 amino acids. Looked up from germline, CDR1 is KGHSH and CDR2 is LQKENI.

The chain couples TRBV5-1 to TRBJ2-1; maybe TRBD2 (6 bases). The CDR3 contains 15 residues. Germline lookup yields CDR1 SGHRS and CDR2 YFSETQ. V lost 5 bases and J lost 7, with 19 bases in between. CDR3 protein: CASSPRSGGANEQFF. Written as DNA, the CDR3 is TGCGCCAGCAGTCCTCGGAGCGGCGGGGCAAATGAGCAGTTCTTC.